These 14 T cell receptor beta chains were sequenced from one sample in a study of blood T cells in healthy people across ages. A second PCR of 7 to 11 cycles used a sample-barcoded 5' primer and a J-beta primer mix. Using its own MiXCR run on the 5' RACE reads, TCRdb lists one record per CDR3 protein. The data hold about 1.5 million distinct CDR3 sequences, with about 43% observed a single time. Source material: blood. The receptor source for this set is a woman in her late teens or twenties in good health.

The chain has TRBV3-1 and TRBJ1-1; D possibly corresponds to TRBD1 (5 bases). There are 13 residues in the CDR3. The germline gives CDR1 LGHDT, CDR2 YNNKEL (reference sequence). V was pared by 3 bases and J by 3 bases, with 8 bases between. Written as DNA, the CDR3 is TGTGCCAGCAGCCATGGGGCGTACACTGAAGCTTTCTTT. Protein sequence: CASSHGAYTEAFF.

This clonotype came up a few times. The chain employs TRBV18 and TRBJ2-7, with 8 nucleotides matching TRBD1. From germline, CDR1 is KGHSH and CDR2 LQKENI. The J segment lost 5 bases and the V segment lost 0 bases, leaving 6 bases of the junction unmatched. The CDR3 has 15 residues. CDR3 DNA: TGTGCCAGCTCACCACCATCAGGGGGCCTGAACGAGCAGTACTTC. It encodes CASSPPSGGLNEQYF.

This clonotype has just a few counts. This chain uses TRBV5-1 with TRBJ2-3; 9 bases align to TRBD2. CDR3 length equals 15 residues. The germline gives CDR1 SGHRS, CDR2 YFSETQ. V shed 4 bases and J 1 base; nucleotides not matched to a gene: 4. This chain's CDR3 is CASSTRTSGTDTQYF. The DNA for the CDR3 is TGCGCCAGCAGCACACGGACTAGCGGCACAGATACGCAGTATTTT.

The J gene is TRBJ2-5, the V gene TRBV2; 13 bases fit TRBD2. CDR1 is SNHLY and CDR2 is FYNNEI in the germline V gene. Unmatched junction bases numbered 10, after V lost 10 bases and J lost 11 bases. This CDR3 comprises 13 residues. CDR3 DNA: TGTGCCACCCGGACTAGCGGGAGCCGAGAGCAGTACTTC. It codes for CATRTSGSREQYF.

This clonotype has ten or more counts. The V gene is TRBV5-1, the J gene TRBJ2-1, with D possibly being TRBD1 or TRBD2 (5 bases each). Trimming stripped 0 bases from V and 9 bases from J, with 10 bases between. Germline lookup yields CDR1 SGHRS and CDR2 YFSETQ. The CDR3 is 13 amino acids. CDR3 amino acids: CASSLAVGTEQFF. In nucleotides, the CDR3 is TGCGCCAGCAGCTTGGCCGTGGGGACTGAGCAGTTCTTC.

Only a few counts were recorded for this clonotype. The rearrangement uses TRBV7-6 and TRBJ2-1; no clear D. This CDR3 spans 16 amino acids. Germline lookup yields CDR1 SGHVS and CDR2 FNYEAQ. V dropped 0 bases and J dropped 0 bases, with 9 bases sitting between them. CDR3 in DNA: TGTGCCAGCAGCTTAGCATTCCTCAGCTCCTACAATGAGCAGTTCTTC. This sequence encodes CASSLAFLSSYNEQFF. The full variable domain, completed using reference TRBV7-6 and TRBJ2-1, is GAGVSQSPRYKVTKRGQDVALRCDPISGHVSLYWYRQALGQGPEFLTYFNYEAQQDKSGLPNDRFSAERPEGSISTLTIQRTEQRDSAMYRCASSLAFLSSYNEQFFGPGTRLTVL.

This rearrangement joins TRBV6-6 to TRBJ1-1; 9 positions match TRBD1. The length of the CDR3 is 17 residues. The germline gives CDR1 MNHNY, CDR2 SVGAGI (reference sequence). The ends lost 6 bases at V and 6 bases at J; junction bases unmatched: 17. The CDR3 nucleotides read TGTGCCAGCAGCCTGGGGGGCGGGACAGGGCTTTTCGCTGAAGCTTTCTTT. Translating gives CASSLGGGTGLFAEAFF.

The V call is TRBV9, the J call TRBJ1-3; D not resolved. Trimming pared 3 bases from V and 0 bases from J, leaving 22 bases between. Per germline, CDR1 SGDLS and CDR2 YYNGEE. This CDR3 contains 19 residues. The CDR3 region is CASSDQAGEFPISGNTIYF. DNA of the CDR3: TGTGCCAGCAGCGATCAAGCGGGCGAGTTCCCGATCTCTGGAAACACCATATATTTT.

This clonotype has only a few counts. The chain is built from TRBV20-1 and TRBJ2-1; tentative D call: TRBD2 (5 bases). V lost 6 bases and J lost 9, with 15 bases in between. CDR3 size: 12 residues. Germline V gene lookup returns CDR1 DFQATT and CDR2 SNEGSKA (reference sequence). The CDR3 DNA reads TGCAGTGCACTAGACGACCCGGGTGAGCAGTTCTTC. This translates into CSALDDPGEQFF.

This clonotype showed up just a few times. This chain joins TRBV3-1 and TRBJ2-7; D is perhaps TRBD2 (7 bases). The CDR3 consists of 15 residues. In germline, CDR1 is LGHDT, CDR2 YNNKEL (reference sequence). Trimming removed 6 bases at V and 2 bases at J, with 17 bases between. CDR3 sequence: CASSRKGGDPYEQYF. The CDR3 nucleotides are TGTGCCAGCAGTCGTAAAGGGGGGGACCCCTACGAGCAGTACTTC.

The gene calls are TRBV7-9 and TRBJ2-3; 10 bases agree with TRBD2. CDR3 length: 19 residues. V was clipped by 1 base and J by 0 bases; unmatched bases: 10. The germline gives CDR1 SEHNR, CDR2 FQNEAQ (reference sequence). In nucleotides, the CDR3 is TGTGCCAGCAGCTTAGGGCGGCTAGCGGGAGATTCTAGCACAGATACGCAGTATTTT. This gives the protein CASSLGRLAGDSSTDTQYF.

The V and J genes are TRBV20-1 and TRBJ2-5; D unclear. V was trimmed by 5 bases and J by 2 bases, leaving 9 bases between them. Germline V gene lookup returns CDR1 DFQATT and CDR2 SNEGSKA (reference sequence). This CDR3 contains 12 residues. The CDR3 is CSASEQQETQYF. CDR3 DNA: TGCAGTGCTTCAGAGCAGCAAGAGACCCAGTACTTC.

Only a few counts were recorded for this clonotype. J is TRBJ2-1 and V is TRBV27; D tentatively fits TRBD1 or TRBD2 (5 bases each). Per germline, CDR1 MNHEY and CDR2 SMNVEV (reference sequence). The CDR3 sequence is 14 residues long. V lost 2 bases, J lost 6 bases, and 11 bases lay in between. The CDR3 loop is CASSLRDVINEQFF. The CDR3 DNA is TGTGCCAGCAGTTTAAGGGACGTTATCAATGAGCAGTTCTTC.

In DNA form, the CDR3 reads TGTGCCATCAAAGACTATACTTATGGCTACACCTTC. Protein: CAIKDYTYGYTF. V is TRBV10-3 and J is TRBJ1-2; no clear D. Germline CDR1 is ENHRY and CDR2 is SYGVKD. V was trimmed by 7 bases and J by 5 bases, leaving 11 bases between them. CDR3 length: 12 amino acids.